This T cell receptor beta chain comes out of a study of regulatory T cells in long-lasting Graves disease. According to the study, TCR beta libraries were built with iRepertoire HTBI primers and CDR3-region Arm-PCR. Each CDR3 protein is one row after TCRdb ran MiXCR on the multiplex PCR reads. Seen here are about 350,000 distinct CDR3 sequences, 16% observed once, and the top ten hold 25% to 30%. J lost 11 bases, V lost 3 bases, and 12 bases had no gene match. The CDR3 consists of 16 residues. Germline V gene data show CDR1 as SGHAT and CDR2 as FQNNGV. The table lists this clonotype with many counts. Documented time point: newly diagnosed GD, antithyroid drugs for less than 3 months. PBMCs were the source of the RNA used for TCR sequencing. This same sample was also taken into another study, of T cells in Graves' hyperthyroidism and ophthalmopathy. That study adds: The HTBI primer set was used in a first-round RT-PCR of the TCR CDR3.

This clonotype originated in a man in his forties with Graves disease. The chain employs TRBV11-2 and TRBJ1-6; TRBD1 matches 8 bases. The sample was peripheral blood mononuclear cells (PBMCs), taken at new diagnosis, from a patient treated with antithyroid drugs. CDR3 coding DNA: TGTGCCAGCAGCTTCCAGACAGGGGTCCCCGCGGCACCCCTCCACTTT. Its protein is CASSFQTGVPAAPLHF.